This TCR beta chain was documented in a study of response to subunit inactivated influenza vaccine. Study-wide findings and caveats: Authors suggested seasonal influenza vaccinations each recruit few new T cells.

This CDR3 has 13 residues. The ends were cut back, 5 bases at V and 7 bases at J, with 14 bases in the middle. This clonotype has only a few counts. No antigen is known for it. TCRdb passed the RT-PCR reads through MiXCR, listing each CDR3 protein once. Here the sample spans some 500,000 distinct CDR3 sequences, over 10% being singletons. V is TRBV12-3 or TRBV12-4 and J is TRBJ1-1, with D possibly being TRBD1 (5 bases). The material sequenced was PBMCs from blood, taken more than 35 days after vaccination. This TCR came from a man between 45 and 60 years old who received an inactivated influenza vaccine. CDR3 in DNA: TGTGCCAGCAGTCTACTTTCGGGGGGTGAAGCTTTCTTT. This sequence encodes CASSLLSGGEAFF.